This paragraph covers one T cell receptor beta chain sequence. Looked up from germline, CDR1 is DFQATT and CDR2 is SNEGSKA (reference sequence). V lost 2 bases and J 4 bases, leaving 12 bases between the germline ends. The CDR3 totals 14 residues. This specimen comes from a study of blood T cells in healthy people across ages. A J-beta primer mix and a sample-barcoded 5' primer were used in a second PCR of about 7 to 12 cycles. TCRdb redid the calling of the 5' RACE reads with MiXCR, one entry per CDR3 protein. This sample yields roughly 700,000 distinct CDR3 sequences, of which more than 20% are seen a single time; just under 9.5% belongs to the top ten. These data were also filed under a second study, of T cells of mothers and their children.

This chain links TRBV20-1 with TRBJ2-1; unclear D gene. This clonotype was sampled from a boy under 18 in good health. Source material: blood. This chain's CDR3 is CSARSAFLYNEQFF. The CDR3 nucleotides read TGCAGTGCTAGAAGTGCCTTTCTTTACAATGAGCAGTTCTTC.